Listed below are T cell receptor beta chains from one sample, sequenced in a study of blood T cells in healthy people across ages. TCRdb fed the 5' RACE reads into MiXCR, producing one record per CDR3 protein. The sample consists of some 1,800,000 distinct CDR3 sequences, about two fifths of them appearing once. Sequencing was performed on blood. The receptor source for this set is a human donor in good health. Both conserved end residues are part of each CDR3. The D gene is left open where the match is weak. The size of a clone is reported for some rows only, either as once, few or many, or as a class for expanded clones.

TRBJ2-1,TRBV2,NA,TRBD2,TGTGCCAGCAGTGGGTGGACTAGCTACAATGAGCAGTTCTTC,CASSGWTSYNEQFF
TRBJ2-1,TRBV20-1,NA,NA,TGCAGTGCTCGAGACCGGGGGTTGGGGGTGGGTGAGCAGTTCTTC,CSARDRGLGVGEQFF
TRBJ2-3,TRBV13,NA,TRBD2,TGTGCCAGCAGCTCCGCCGCAGGCTTAGCGGGGGGTCTACACACAGATACGCAGTATTTT,CASSSAAGLAGGLHTDTQYF
TRBJ2-2,TRBV6-5,NA,NA,TGTGCCAGCAGTTACCCCTCTTCCGGGGAGCTGTTTTTT,CASSYPSSGELFF
TRBJ1-6,TRBV12-3/TRBV12-4,NA,NA,TGTGCCAGCAGTTTAGGGGGACTAGGCTATTCACCCCTCCACTTT,CASSLGGLGYSPLHF
TRBJ2-1,TRBV28,NA,TRBD2,TGTGCCAGCAGTTCACCCAATCCCGGGACTAGCGAGGATGAGCAGTTCTTC,CASSSPNPGTSEDEQFF
TRBJ2-1,TRBV5-1,NA,NA,TGCGCCAGCAGCTTGGAGGGACGAGCGCGAGAGCAGTTCTTC,CASSLEGRAREQFF
TRBJ1-6,TRBV20-1,NA,TRBD1,TGCAGTGCTAGAGAATTCAGGGGGCATAGCTCCTATAATTCACCCCTCCACTTT,CSAREFRGHSSYNSPLHF
TRBJ2-2,TRBV4-3,NA,TRBD1,TGCGCCAGCAGCCGGCTGACAGGGGAGGCCGGGGAGCTGTTTTTT,CASSRLTGEAGELFF
TRBJ2-7,TRBV24-1,few,TRBD1,TGTGCCACCAGTGATCAAGACAGGGTGGAGCAGTACTTC,CATSDQDRVEQYF
TRBJ2-1,TRBV12-3/TRBV12-4,few,NA,TGTGCCAGCAGTTTAACAGCGATGTCCTACAATGAGCAGTTCTTC,CASSLTAMSYNEQFF
TRBJ2-1,TRBV5-1,few,NA,TGCGCCAGCAGCTTGGAGGGGCACAATGAGCAGTTCTTC,CASSLEGHNEQFF
TRBJ2-3,TRBV2,NA,NA,TGTGCCGGCAGGAACAGGGTCACAGATACGCAGTATTTT,CAGRNRVTDTQYF
TRBJ2-7,TRBV6-6,few,TRBD1,TGTGCCAGCCTTCGACAGGGGCACGAGCAGTACTTC,CASLRQGHEQYF
TRBJ1-6,TRBV7-6,NA,NA,TGTGCCAGCAGCTCATCCCCCCTGGGGCCCTCACCCCTCCACTTT,CASSSSPLGPSPLHF
TRBJ1-2,TRBV12-3/TRBV12-4,NA,NA,TGTGCCAGCAGAAAGACATCAAACTATGGCCGCACCTTC,CASRKTSNYGRTF
TRBJ2-7,TRBV3-1,few,TRBD2,TGTGCCAGCAGCCAAGGACTAGCGGGGGCGAGAGCCTACGAGCAGTACTTC,CASSQGLAGARAYEQYF
TRBJ2-7,TRBV10-3,few,TRBD1,TGTGCCATCATGGGGACAGTAACCTACGAGCAGTACTTC,CAIMGTVTYEQYF
TRBJ2-2,TRBV4-2,NA,NA,TGTGCCAGCAGCCAAGGGGCAGGTTCAGGGTATGGGGAGCTGTTTTTT,CASSQGAGSGYGELFF
TRBJ1-5,TRBV3-1,few,NA,TGTGCCAGCAGCCAAGATACGAGGGTCAACCAGCCCCAGCATTTT,CASSQDTRVNQPQHF